These 31 T cell receptor beta chains originate from one sample sequenced in a study of CD8 T cells in ankylosing spondylitis. Using its own MiXCR run on the 5' RACE reads, TCRdb lists one record per CDR3 protein. This table has approximately 200,000 distinct CDR3 sequences, 13% appearing once. Sequencing was done on a sample of blood, either unsorted or a sorted T cell fraction (not recorded which). These receptors all stem from a female donor with ankylosing spondylitis or in good health (not recorded which).

This clonotype was counted at least ten times. The genes are TRBV20-1 and TRBJ1-4; 7 positions match TRBD1. This CDR3 contains 13 residues. Germline loops: CDR1 DFQATT, CDR2 SNEGSKA (reference sequence). V lost 6 bases and J lost 3; bases outside the gene matches: 4. In DNA, the CDR3 is TGCAGTGCCATGACAGGGTCTAATGAAAAACTGTTTTTT. It encodes CSAMTGSNEKLFF.

This rearrangement joins TRBV4-3 to TRBJ2-3, with TRBD2 matching over 11 bases. The CDR3 is made up of 19 amino acids. Germline assignment: CDR1 LGHNA and CDR2 YSLEER. The V gene end was trimmed by 0 bases and the J gene end by 4 bases; junction bases not matched to a gene: 12. CDR3 coding DNA: TGCGCCAGCAGCCAAGAAGCTGGGGGTAGCGGGAGGGGCGCAGATACGCAGTATTTT. This gives the protein CASSQEAGGSGRGADTQYF.

This clonotype was found many times. The rearrangement joins TRBV5-1 to TRBJ1-4; D may be TRBD1 (6 bases). With 6 bases removed from V and 4 bases from J, the gap between germline ends came to 13 bases. The CDR3 consists of 14 residues. Looked up from germline, CDR1 is SGHRS and CDR2 is YFSETQ. The CDR3 loop reads CASKGGIVNEKLFF. In DNA form, the CDR3 reads TGCGCCAGCAAAGGGGGGATTGTTAATGAAAAACTGTTTTTT. The variable domain in full, with the rest retrieved from reference TRBV5-1 and TRBJ1-4, is KAGVTQTPRYLIKTRGQQVTLSCSPISGHRSVSWYQQTPGQGLQFLFEYFSETQRNKGNFPGRFSGRQFSNSRSEMNVSTLELGDSALYLCASKGGIVNEKLFFGSGTQLSVL.

J is TRBJ2-7 and V is TRBV5-1; TRBD1 matches at 9 bases. V shed 4 bases and J 3 bases; nucleotides not matched to a gene: 5. CDR3 length equals 14 residues. Germline CDR1 is SGHRS and CDR2 is YFSETQ. This CDR3 reads CASSVTGGDYEQYF. In nucleotides, the CDR3 is TGCGCCAGCAGCGTGACAGGGGGGGACTACGAGCAGTACTTC.

In its sample, this clonotype ranks as medium-sized. The genes are TRBV4-3 and TRBJ2-1; D is perhaps TRBD1 (6 bases). V was cut by 1 base and J by 4 bases, with 20 bases left in between. The CDR3 runs to 18 residues. Per germline, CDR1 LGHNA and CDR2 YSLEER. CDR3 sequence reads: CASSQGFFEGVGYNEQFF. The CDR3 DNA reads TGCGCCAGCAGCCAAGGATTCTTTGAGGGGGTGGGTTACAATGAGCAGTTCTTC.

This clonotype has at least ten counts. The V and J genes are TRBV12-3 or TRBV12-4 and TRBJ2-5, with a weak D call TRBD1 (5 bases). Trimming took off 7 bases at V and 5 bases at J, with 11 bases between the two ends. CDR3 length: 12 amino acids. This CDR3 reads CASTYDSETQYF. The CDR3 DNA sequence: TGTGCCAGCACCTACGACAGTGAGACCCAGTACTTC.

This clonotype was picked up many times. This rearrangement joins TRBV29-1 to TRBJ2-1, with 12 bases aligning to TRBD2. The length of the CDR3 is 12 residues. The ends lost 6 bases at V and 10 bases at J; junction bases unmatched: 4. Per the germline V gene, CDR1 is SQVTM and CDR2 is ANQGSEA. The CDR3 nucleotides read TGCAGCGTAGGACTAGCGGGGCCGGAGCAGTTCTTC. Encoded protein: CSVGLAGPEQFF.

This clonotype was observed many times. This rearrangement joins TRBV12-3 or TRBV12-4 to TRBJ2-2, with D unclear. With 4 bases removed from V and 1 base from J, the gap between germline ends came to 13 bases. The CDR3 loop spans 16 amino acids. The chain's CDR3 is CASSSLLSRNTGELFF. The CDR3 coding sequence is TGTGCCAGCAGTTCATTGTTAAGCAGGAACACCGGGGAGCTGTTTTTT.

The chain is built from TRBV15 and TRBJ2-3; 8 positions match TRBD2. Germline assignment: CDR1 LNHNV and CDR2 YYDKDF (reference sequence). The V and J ends lost 4 bases and 6 bases, in that order; junction bases with no gene match: 12. This CDR3 has 16 amino acids. The CDR3 protein is CATSTPGGGSPDTQYF. CDR3 in DNA: TGTGCCACCAGCACGCCGGGAGGGGGTTCACCGGATACGCAGTATTTT.

The chain uses TRBV11-2 and TRBJ2-1, with no clear D. Trimming cost V 4 bases and J 2 bases, with 15 bases left between them. CDR3 size: 16 residues. CDR1 is SGHAT, CDR2 FQNNGV, per germline. CDR3 in amino acids: CASSSPLVLPYNEQFF. CDR3 nucleotides: TGTGCCAGCAGCTCCCCTCTAGTGCTCCCCTACAATGAGCAGTTCTTC.

This clonotype was observed a handful of times. This CDR3 is CASSLRREGQETQYF. The CDR3 nucleotides read TGTGCCAGCAGTTTAAGGCGGGAGGGCCAAGAGACCCAGTACTTC. The V call is TRBV12-3 or TRBV12-4, the J call TRBJ2-5; TRBD2 aligns across 9 bases. J was trimmed by 1 base and V by 2 bases; bases with no gene match: 2. The CDR3 runs 15 residues.

V usage is TRBV2 and J usage is TRBJ1-5; D is ambiguous. Germline values: CDR1 SNHLY, CDR2 FYNNEI. This CDR3 region has 15 residues. The V end lost 3 bases, the J end lost 0 bases, and 9 bases lay between the germline ends. In DNA, the CDR3 is TGTGCCAGCAGTGAGGCCAGTAGTAGCAATCAGCCCCAGCATTTT. Translation: CASSEASSSNQPQHF.

Ten or more counts support this clonotype. The V and J genes are TRBV29-1 and TRBJ2-1; TRBD1 matches at 9 bases. The length of the CDR3 is 15 residues. Looked up from germline, CDR1 is SQVTM and CDR2 is ANQGSEA. V dropped 1 base and J dropped 2; count of bases not matched to a gene: 3. The CDR3 DNA reads as TGCAGCGTTGAAGGGAGACAGGGGGCCTACAATGAGCAGTTCTTC. It yields the protein CSVEGRQGAYNEQFF.

There are many counts of this clonotype. The chain joins TRBV29-1 to TRBJ2-1; D perhaps matches TRBD1 (6 bases). The CDR3 length is 16 residues. Trimming took 7 bases from V and 4 from J, leaving 23 bases between them. Germline V CDR1 and CDR2: SQVTM, ANQGSEA. The CDR3 loop reads CSARGSIDRPYNEQFF. CDR3 nucleotide sequence: TGCAGCGCCCGTGGCAGTATAGACAGGCCTTACAATGAGCAGTTCTTC.

This clonotype has ten or more counts. The chain couples TRBV27 to TRBJ1-2, with D maybe TRBD1 (5 bases). CDR1 is MNHEY and CDR2 is SMNVEV in the germline V gene (reference sequence). V was shortened by 6 bases and J by 4 bases, with 9 bases between the two germline ends. The CDR3 is made up of 12 amino acids. CDR3 loop: CASRDGGYGYTF. The CDR3, as DNA: TGTGCCAGCAGGGACGGGGGCTATGGCTACACCTTC.

The V and J genes are TRBV20-1 and TRBJ2-1; 10 bases match TRBD2. The trim removed 6 bases at V and 1 base at J, leaving 15 bases unmatched. The CDR3 covers 18 residues. Germline CDR1 is DFQATT and CDR2 is SNEGSKA (reference sequence). CDR3 protein: CSATGLAGEKLSYNEQFF. For the CDR3, the DNA is TGCAGTGCCACGGGGCTAGCGGGAGAAAAGTTGTCCTACAATGAGCAGTTCTTC.

This clonotype was recorded many times. The V call is TRBV29-1, the J call TRBJ2-5; maybe TRBD1 (5 bases). Trimming pared 2 bases from V and 2 bases from J, leaving 6 bases between. This CDR3 region has 12 residues. The germline V gene has CDR1 SQVTM and CDR2 ANQGSEA. CDR3 sequence reads: CSVERQQETQYF. The CDR3 DNA reads as TGCAGCGTTGAAAGACAGCAAGAGACCCAGTACTTC.

This clonotype was recorded at least ten times. This chain joins TRBV5-5 and TRBJ2-1; D is perhaps TRBD2 (6 bases). CDR1 and CDR2 (germline): SGHKS, YYEKEE (reference sequence). The CDR3 covers 14 residues. The V end was cut by 7 bases, the J end by 2 bases, with 13 bases between. The CDR3 is CASGLAGPYNEQFF. DNA for the CDR3: TGTGCCAGCGGCCTCGCGGGGCCCTACAATGAGCAGTTCTTC.

As to this clonotype: This may come from a read error, since a much larger clone is one base off. The genes are TRBV4-1 and TRBJ2-1, with 11 bases identical to TRBD2. The CDR3 totals 16 residues. The germline V gene encodes CDR1 MGHRA and CDR2 YSYEKL. V trimming: 1 base; J trimming: 3 bases; junction bases outside the gene matches: 2. The DNA of the CDR3 is TGCGCCAGCAGCCAAGTACTAGCGGGAGTCTACAATGAGCAGTTCTTC. Its protein is CASSQVLAGVYNEQFF.

This clonotype was seen repeatedly, ten times or more. The rearrangement joins TRBV19 to TRBJ2-1; D remains ambiguous. The CDR3 is 14 amino acids. V dropped 6 bases and J dropped 7 bases, with 16 bases sitting between them. CDR1 is LNHDA and CDR2 is SQIVND in the germline V gene (reference sequence). The CDR3 DNA reads TGTGCCAGTAGGACCCCAGCCGTTATGAATGAGCAGTTCTTC. Its translation is CASRTPAVMNEQFF. The full variable domain, rest sourced from reference TRBV19 and TRBJ2-1, is DGGITQSPKYLFRKEGQNVTLSCEQNLNHDAMYWYRQDPGQGLRLIYYSQIVNDFQKGDIAEGYSVSREKKESFPLTVTSAQKNPTAFYLCASRTPAVMNEQFFGPGTRLTVL.

This clonotype came up a few times. The chain links TRBV20-1 to TRBJ2-1, with D tentatively TRBD2 (5 bases). V was clipped by 0 bases and J by 5 bases, with 14 bases between them. Per germline, CDR1 DFQATT and CDR2 SNEGSKA (reference sequence). CDR3 length: 15 residues. CDR3 protein: CSARDPTEDNNEQFF. CDR3 coding DNA: TGCAGTGCTAGAGATCCGACGGAGGATAACAATGAGCAGTTCTTC.

This clonotype appeared many times. V gene TRBV19 combines with J gene TRBJ1-1; D unresolved. The V gene lost 3 bases and the J gene lost 1 base, with 6 bases spanning the gap. Looked up from germline, CDR1 is LNHDA and CDR2 is SQIVND (reference sequence). The CDR3 covers 13 residues. Here the CDR3 reads CASSISGNTEAFF. The CDR3 region has the DNA TGTGCCAGTAGTATCTCAGGGAACACTGAAGCTTTCTTT.

This chain links TRBV19 with TRBJ2-7; D gene unclear. The CDR3 runs to 10 residues. Germline assignment: CDR1 LNHDA and CDR2 SQIVND (reference sequence). V lost 5 bases and J 5 bases, leaving 4 bases between the germline ends. DNA of the CDR3: TGTGCCAGTAGTGGAGACGAGCAGTACTTC. It is translated as CASSGDEQYF.

This clonotype was seen at least ten times. The V and J genes are TRBV6-2 or TRBV6-3 and TRBJ2-1; 8 positions agree with TRBD2. V lost 4 bases to trimming and J lost 5 bases; unmatched junction nucleotides: 4. This CDR3 is built from 14 residues. The germline V gene has CDR1 MNHEY and CDR2 SVGEGT. CDR3 coding DNA: TGTGCCAGCAGTTGGCGGGAGGCCGACAATGAGCAGTTCTTC. It codes for CASSWREADNEQFF.

This clonotype appeared many times. The chain combines TRBV5-1 with TRBJ2-1; unclear D gene. The germline V and J ends were trimmed by 3 bases and 3 bases, with 7 bases remaining between them. The CDR3 length is 13 residues. Germline-derived CDR1 and CDR2 are SGHRS and YFSETQ. CDR3 region: CASSSDFYNEQFF. In DNA, the CDR3 is TGCGCCAGCAGCTCCGACTTCTACAATGAGCAGTTCTTC. The whole variable domain, filled in from reference TRBV5-1 and TRBJ2-1, reads KAGVTQTPRYLIKTRGQQVTLSCSPISGHRSVSWYQQTPGQGLQFLFEYFSETQRNKGNFPGRFSGRQFSNSRSEMNVSTLELGDSALYLCASSSDFYNEQFFGPGTRLTVL.

This clonotype came up a few times. The chain combines TRBV20-1 with TRBJ1-6, with 9 bases aligning to TRBD1. Germline-derived CDR1 and CDR2 are DFQATT and SNEGSKA (reference sequence). The CDR3 sequence is 14 residues long. The trim removed 0 bases at V and 8 bases at J, leaving 2 bases unmatched. The CDR3 spells CSAREDRGYSPLHF. The DNA for the CDR3 is TGCAGTGCTAGAGAAGACAGGGGGTATTCACCCCTCCACTTT.

This clonotype showed up just a few times. The rearrangement links TRBV7-2 to TRBJ1-6; D unresolved. Germline lookup yields CDR1 SGHTA and CDR2 FQGNSA. The CDR3 covers 12 residues. V gave up 5 bases and J gave up 9 bases, with 8 bases separating them. The chain's CDR3 is CASSPPGSPLHF. The CDR3, as DNA: TGTGCCAGCAGCCCTCCCGGTTCACCCCTCCACTTT. The whole variable domain, remainder taken from reference TRBV7-2 and TRBJ1-6, is GAGVSQSPSNKVTEKGKDVELRCDPISGHTALYWYRQSLGQGLEFLIYFQGNSAPDKSGLPSDRFSAERTGGSVSTLTIQRTQQEDSAVYLCASSPPGSPLHFGNGTRLTVT.

This clonotype was counted many times. The J gene is TRBJ2-5, the V gene TRBV7-9; 7 nucleotides align to TRBD1. With 3 bases clipped from V and 5 bases from J, the junction kept 6 bases outside the gene matches. Germline CDR1 is SEHNR and CDR2 is FQNEAQ (reference sequence). The CDR3 contains 14 residues. This CDR3 reads CASSLTGKTETQYF. The CDR3 region has the DNA TGTGCCAGCAGCTTGACAGGGAAGACGGAGACCCAGTACTTC.

This clonotype was seen many times. V and J are TRBV7-2 and TRBJ1-1; D gene ambiguous. V lost 1 base to trimming and J lost 6 bases, with 12 bases between them. CDR1 is SGHTA and CDR2 is FQGNSA in the germline V gene. The length of the CDR3 is 14 residues. This chain's CDR3 is CASSLGSLGPEAFF. DNA of the CDR3: TGTGCCAGCAGCTTAGGAAGCCTCGGCCCTGAAGCTTTCTTT.

The sample holds many counts of this clonotype. The CDR3 DNA is TGTGCCAGTAGCGACTGGGGAGGAATGAACACTGAAGCTTTCTTT. It encodes CASSDWGGMNTEAFF. The V and J genes are TRBV19 and TRBJ1-1; D call uncertain. The CDR3 loop spans 15 amino acids. V was clipped by 6 bases and J by 0 bases, with 14 bases between them. The germline V gene encodes CDR1 LNHDA and CDR2 SQIVND (reference sequence).

This clonotype was counted at least ten times. The genes are TRBV4-3 and TRBJ2-7; D may be TRBD2 (5 bases). The CDR3 runs 18 residues. Trimming removed 0 bases at V and 5 bases at J, with 23 bases between. Germline V gene lookup returns CDR1 LGHNA and CDR2 YSLEER. The CDR3 nucleotides read TGCGCCAGCAGCCAAGATGTGGGAGCGGCTACGTCTCAGGACGAGCAGTACTTC. Amino acids: CASSQDVGAATSQDEQYF.